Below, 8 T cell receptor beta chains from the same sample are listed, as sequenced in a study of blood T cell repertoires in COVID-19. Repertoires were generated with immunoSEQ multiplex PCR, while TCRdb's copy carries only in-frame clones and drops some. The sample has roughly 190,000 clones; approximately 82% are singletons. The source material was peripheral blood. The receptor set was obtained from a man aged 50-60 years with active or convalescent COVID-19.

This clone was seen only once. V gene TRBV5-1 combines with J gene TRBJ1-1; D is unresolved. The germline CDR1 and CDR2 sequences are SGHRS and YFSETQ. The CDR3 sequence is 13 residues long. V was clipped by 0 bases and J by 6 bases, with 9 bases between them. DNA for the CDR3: TGCGCCAGCAGCTTGGAACATTTCCCTGAAGCTTTCTTT. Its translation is CASSLEHFPEAFF.

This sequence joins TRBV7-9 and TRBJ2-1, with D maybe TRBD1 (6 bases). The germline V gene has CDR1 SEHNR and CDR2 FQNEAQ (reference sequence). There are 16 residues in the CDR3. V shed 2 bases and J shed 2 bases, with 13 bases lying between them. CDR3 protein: CASSLLSGQAYNEQFF. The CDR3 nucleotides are TGTGCCAGCAGCTTACTATCGGGACAAGCCTACAATGAGCAGTTCTTC.

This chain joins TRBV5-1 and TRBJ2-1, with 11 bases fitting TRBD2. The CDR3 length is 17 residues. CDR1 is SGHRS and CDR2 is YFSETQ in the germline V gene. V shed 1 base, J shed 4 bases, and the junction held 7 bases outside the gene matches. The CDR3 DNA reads TGCGCCAGCAGCTTGATACTAGGGACTAGCGGTTACAATGAGCAGTTCTTC. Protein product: CASSLILGTSGYNEQFF.

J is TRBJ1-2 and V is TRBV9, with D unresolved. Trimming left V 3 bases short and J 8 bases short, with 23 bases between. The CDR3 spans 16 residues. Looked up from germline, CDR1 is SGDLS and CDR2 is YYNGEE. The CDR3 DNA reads TGTGCCAGCAGCGCCGAGATGACACGTTCCTTATTCGGCTACACCTTC. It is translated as CASSAEMTRSLFGYTF.

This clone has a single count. Here the CDR3 DNA reads TGTGCCAGCAGCACACAACAGGGGCTGATGGACACTGAAGCTTTCTTT. This codes for CASSTQQGLMDTEAFF. The chain combines TRBV21-1 with TRBJ1-1; the table's D gene call, TRBD1, was not cross checked with the DNA. TRBV21-1 is noted as a pseudogene. This CDR3 contains 16 residues.

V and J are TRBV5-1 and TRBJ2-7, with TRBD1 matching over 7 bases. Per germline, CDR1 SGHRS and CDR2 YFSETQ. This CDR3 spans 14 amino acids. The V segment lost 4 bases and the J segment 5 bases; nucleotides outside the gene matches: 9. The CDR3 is CASSKTGPGNEQYF. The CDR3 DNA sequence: TGCGCCAGCAGCAAGACAGGGCCGGGGAACGAGCAGTACTTC. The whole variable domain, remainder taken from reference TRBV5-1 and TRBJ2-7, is KAGVTQTPRYLIKTRGQQVTLSCSPISGHRSVSWYQQTPGQGLQFLFEYFSETQRNKGNFPGRFSGRQFSNSRSEMNVSTLELGDSALYLCASSKTGPGNEQYFGPGTRLTVT.

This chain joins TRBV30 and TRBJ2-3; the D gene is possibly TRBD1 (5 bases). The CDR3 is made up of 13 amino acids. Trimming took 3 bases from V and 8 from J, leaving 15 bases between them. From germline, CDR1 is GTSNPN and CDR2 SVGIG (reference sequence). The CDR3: CAWRHLERGTQYF. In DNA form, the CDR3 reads TGTGCCTGGAGGCACCTCGAAAGGGGTACGCAGTATTTT.

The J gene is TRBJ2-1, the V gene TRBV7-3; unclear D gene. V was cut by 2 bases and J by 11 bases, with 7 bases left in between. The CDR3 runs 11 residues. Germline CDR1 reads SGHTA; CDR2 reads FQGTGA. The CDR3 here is CASSLGGQQFF. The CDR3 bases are TGTGCCAGCAGCTTAGGTGGGCAGCAGTTCTTC.